A single TCR beta chain is shown here with its context. These data originate in a study of cytomegalovirus exposure and HLA in healthy donors. PCR was performed using 60 Vbeta and 13 Jbeta primers. In the source study's methods: Roughly 80 million unique TCR beta chains, some 10 million of them shared, were counted by a later analysis. The protocol was immunoSEQ multiplex PCR, while the TCRdb copy is restricted to in-frame clones and leaves out a portion. The DNA gave D and trimming, while V, J and clone size come from that table. The data hold roughly 130,000 clones, with roughly 77% observed a single time. CDR1 is SGHRS, CDR2 YFSETQ, per germline. This CDR3 contains 13 residues. The germline V and J ends were trimmed by 0 bases and 8 bases, with 11 bases remaining between them.

This receptor was obtained from a female donor in good health and CMV-seronegative. Sequencing input: PBMCs. The V and J genes are TRBV5-1 and TRBJ1-2; D is ambiguous. Written as DNA, the CDR3 is TGCGCCAGCAGCTTGGCGGCCCCGCGGGGCTACACCTTC. Protein product: CASSLAAPRGYTF.